Listed below are T cell receptor beta chains from one sample, sequenced in a study of CD8+ T cells in alopecia areata. Only in-frame clones appear in the TCRdb table, and some are missing; sequencing was by immunoSEQ multiplex PCR. Of around 250,000 clones listed, 67% are singletons. Sequenced material: CD4+ T cells sorted from blood, taken at week 0. These receptors came from a human donor with alopecia areata. Both conserved end residues are part of each CDR3. The order of the fields is D gene, J gene, clone size, V gene, CDR3 DNA, CDR3 protein. D genes are given only for firm matches. Size is stated for part of the rows, as once, few or many counts, or as a class when the clone is expanded.

d_call: -
j_call: TRBJ2-3
clone_size: -
v_call: TRBV5-4
cdr3_nt: TGTGCCAGCAGCCCCAGACCATGGACAGATACGCAGTATTTT
cdr3_aa: CASSPRPWTDTQYF

d_call: -
j_call: TRBJ1-2
clone_size: -
v_call: TRBV29-1
cdr3_nt: TGCAGCGTTGGACAGAACTATGGCTACACCTTC
cdr3_aa: CSVGQNYGYTF

d_call: -
j_call: TRBJ1-6
clone_size: -
v_call: TRBV4-2
cdr3_nt: TGTGCCAGCAGCCAAAGGACCGCCGAATTGTCACCCCTCCACTTT
cdr3_aa: CASSQRTAELSPLHF

d_call: TRBD1
j_call: TRBJ1-1
clone_size: -
v_call: TRBV30
cdr3_nt: TGTGCCTGGACTAGGGAGGGACAGGTAGCCACTGAAGCTTTCTTT
cdr3_aa: CAWTREGQVATEAFF

d_call: TRBD2
j_call: TRBJ2-7
clone_size: -
v_call: TRBV5-4
cdr3_nt: TGTGCCAGCAGCTCCGGGACTAGCGGGGTTTACGAGCAGTACTTC
cdr3_aa: CASSSGTSGVYEQYF

d_call: -
j_call: TRBJ2-5
clone_size: -
v_call: TRBV29-1
cdr3_nt: TGCAGCGCTGCGACAATCTCTCAGGGATTGGGGGAGACCCAGTACTTC
cdr3_aa: CSAATISQGLGETQYF

d_call: -
j_call: TRBJ1-3
clone_size: few
v_call: TRBV19
cdr3_nt: TGTGCCAGTAGTTTTAACCGGGACGGCTCTGGAAACACCATATATTTT
cdr3_aa: CASSFNRDGSGNTIYF

d_call: -
j_call: TRBJ2-1
clone_size: few
v_call: TRBV5-1
cdr3_nt: TGCGCCAGCAGCTTGGTCCTCCATGAGCAGTTCTTC
cdr3_aa: CASSLVLHEQFF

d_call: -
j_call: TRBJ1-1
clone_size: -
v_call: TRBV30
cdr3_nt: TGTGCCTGGAGTTTTACAGGAAACACTGAAGCTTTCTTT
cdr3_aa: CAWSFTGNTEAFF

d_call: TRBD1
j_call: TRBJ1-1
clone_size: -
v_call: TRBV29-1
cdr3_nt: TGCAGCGTTATCCGGGACAGCACTGAAGCTTTCTTT
cdr3_aa: CSVIRDSTEAFF

d_call: -
j_call: TRBJ2-4
clone_size: -
v_call: TRBV7-2
cdr3_nt: TGTGCCAGCAGCTTAATCGGTGGACAAAACATTCAGTACTTC
cdr3_aa: CASSLIGGQNIQYF

d_call: TRBD1
j_call: TRBJ1-2
clone_size: few
v_call: TRBV30
cdr3_nt: TGTGCCTGGACAGGGGGCGACTATGGCTACACCTTC
cdr3_aa: CAWTGGDYGYTF

d_call: -
j_call: TRBJ2-2
clone_size: few
v_call: TRBV9
cdr3_nt: TGTGCCAGCAGGCGTGCGTCCGGGGAGCTGTTTTTT
cdr3_aa: CASRRASGELFF

d_call: -
j_call: TRBJ2-1
clone_size: -
v_call: TRBV29-1
cdr3_nt: TGCAGCGCGGAAGGCAAGGGCTCCTACAATGAGCAGTTCTTC
cdr3_aa: CSAEGKGSYNEQFF

d_call: -
j_call: TRBJ2-3
clone_size: -
v_call: TRBV20-1
cdr3_nt: TGCAGTGCGGCCTGGGATACGCAGTATTTT
cdr3_aa: CSAAWDTQYF

d_call: TRBD1
j_call: TRBJ2-3
clone_size: -
v_call: TRBV7-9
cdr3_nt: TGTGCCAGCAGCGTGACAGGGATAGATACGCAGTATTTT
cdr3_aa: CASSVTGIDTQYF

d_call: -
j_call: TRBJ1-1
clone_size: few
v_call: TRBV5-6
cdr3_nt: TGTGCCAGCAGCTTGTATTCCTCCCTAAACACTGAAGCTTTCTTT
cdr3_aa: CASSLYSSLNTEAFF

d_call: -
j_call: TRBJ2-7
clone_size: -
v_call: TRBV30
cdr3_nt: TGTGCCTGGAGTCGAACCGGCCGAGCCTACGAGCAGTACTTC
cdr3_aa: CAWSRTGRAYEQYF

d_call: TRBD2
j_call: TRBJ2-3
clone_size: -
v_call: TRBV10-3
cdr3_nt: TGTGCCATCAGTGACCTAGCGGCCGCAGATACGCAGTATTTT
cdr3_aa: CAISDLAAADTQYF

d_call: TRBD1
j_call: TRBJ2-7
clone_size: once
v_call: TRBV30
cdr3_nt: TGTGCCTGGAGTGGGGGACAGGCCGGGGGTTCCTACGAGCAGTACTTC
cdr3_aa: CAWSGGQAGGSYEQYF

d_call: -
j_call: TRBJ1-2
clone_size: -
v_call: TRBV27
cdr3_nt: TGTGCCAGCAGGCCTAATCGGAACTATGGCTACACCTTC
cdr3_aa: CASRPNRNYGYTF

d_call: TRBD1
j_call: TRBJ1-1
clone_size: once
v_call: TRBV2
cdr3_nt: TGTGCCAGCAGCATAGGACAGGGCCCGGAAGCTTTCTTT
cdr3_aa: CASSIGQGPEAFF

d_call: -
j_call: TRBJ1-6
clone_size: -
v_call: TRBV6-6
cdr3_nt: TGTGCCAGCAGTGGCCCGGCAGGGACGAGATCACCCCTCCACTTT
cdr3_aa: CASSGPAGTRSPLHF

d_call: TRBD2
j_call: TRBJ2-3
clone_size: -
v_call: TRBV30
cdr3_nt: TGTGCCTGGAGTACCCGTAGTAGCGGGGGGGCCGTAGATACGCAGTATTTT
cdr3_aa: CAWSTRSSGGAVDTQYF

d_call: -
j_call: TRBJ2-5
clone_size: -
v_call: TRBV29-1
cdr3_nt: TGCAGCGTTGAGTTCCGGGGGAGTTTTTCGAGAGAGACCCAGTACTTC
cdr3_aa: CSVEFRGSFSRETQYF

d_call: TRBD1
j_call: TRBJ2-4
clone_size: few
v_call: TRBV5-1
cdr3_nt: TGCGCCAGCAGCTTTGAGGGGGCCGACATTCAGTACTTC
cdr3_aa: CASSFEGADIQYF

d_call: -
j_call: TRBJ1-1
clone_size: once
v_call: TRBV7-3
cdr3_nt: TGTGCCAGCAGCCCCACAGGGTTCATGAACACTGAAGCTTTCTTT
cdr3_aa: CASSPTGFMNTEAFF

d_call: -
j_call: TRBJ2-5
clone_size: -
v_call: TRBV10-3
cdr3_nt: TGTGCCATCAGGGAACAGGGATCCACGGGGACCCAGTACTTC
cdr3_aa: CAIREQGSTGTQYF

d_call: -
j_call: TRBJ1-1
clone_size: few
v_call: TRBV9
cdr3_nt: TGTGCCAGCAGCGTAGAGTGGTTCACTGAAGCTTTCTTT
cdr3_aa: CASSVEWFTEAFF

d_call: TRBD1
j_call: TRBJ1-2
clone_size: -
v_call: TRBV30
cdr3_nt: TGTGCCTGGACGGGACAGGACACGAAAGCTAACTATGGCTACACCTTC
cdr3_aa: CAWTGQDTKANYGYTF

d_call: TRBD1
j_call: TRBJ1-2
clone_size: -
v_call: TRBV30
cdr3_nt: TGTGCCTGGAGTGCGGACAGGGGGTACTATGGCTACACCTTC
cdr3_aa: CAWSADRGYYGYTF

d_call: -
j_call: TRBJ1-1
clone_size: -
v_call: TRBV6-1
cdr3_nt: TGTGCCAGCAGACCACTGAACACTGAAGCTTTCTTT
cdr3_aa: CASRPLNTEAFF

d_call: -
j_call: TRBJ1-2
clone_size: -
v_call: TRBV29-1
cdr3_nt: TGCAGCGTTGTTACAGGGAATTTTGGCTACACCTTC
cdr3_aa: CSVVTGNFGYTF

d_call: -
j_call: TRBJ2-7
clone_size: once
v_call: TRBV18
cdr3_nt: TGTGCCAGCTCACCAGCATGGGGGAGTTACGAGCAGTACTTC
cdr3_aa: CASSPAWGSYEQYF

d_call: -
j_call: TRBJ2-2
clone_size: -
v_call: TRBV9
cdr3_nt: TGTGCCAGCAGCCTTTCCCCAGCCACCGGGGAGCTGTTTTTT
cdr3_aa: CASSLSPATGELFF

d_call: -
j_call: TRBJ1-2
clone_size: -
v_call: TRBV6-5
cdr3_nt: TGTGCCAGCAGTCCATCCCGGGGGCGCCTTGTTGGCTACACCTTC
cdr3_aa: CASSPSRGRLVGYTF

d_call: -
j_call: TRBJ2-3
clone_size: -
v_call: TRBV7-2
cdr3_nt: TGTGCCAGCAGCCCTTCGGGAGATACGCAGTATTTT
cdr3_aa: CASSPSGDTQYF

d_call: -
j_call: TRBJ2-7
clone_size: -
v_call: TRBV7-3
cdr3_nt: TGTGCCAGCAGCCAGGGACTTACCTACGAGCAGTACTTC
cdr3_aa: CASSQGLTYEQYF

d_call: -
j_call: TRBJ2-7
clone_size: -
v_call: TRBV7-7
cdr3_nt: TGTGCTAGCACACTGAAGCCGCAGTACTTC
cdr3_aa: CASTLKPQYF

d_call: -
j_call: TRBJ2-1
clone_size: -
v_call: TRBV5-1
cdr3_nt: TGCGCCAGCAGCTTGATGACAGGAAACAATGAGCAGTTCTTC
cdr3_aa: CASSLMTGNNEQFF

d_call: TRBD1
j_call: TRBJ2-3
clone_size: -
v_call: TRBV29-1
cdr3_nt: TGCAGCGTTGGACAGGGGGAGACAGATACGCAGTATTTT
cdr3_aa: CSVGQGETDTQYF

d_call: TRBD1
j_call: TRBJ1-5
clone_size: -
v_call: TRBV4-1
cdr3_nt: TGCGCCAGCAGCCCTCCGGGACAGGGAAAGCCCCAGCATTTT
cdr3_aa: CASSPPGQGKPQHF

d_call: TRBD2
j_call: TRBJ2-5
clone_size: once
v_call: TRBV30
cdr3_nt: TGTGCCTGGAGAGAAACGGGGGGGACCGGGACCCAGTACTTC
cdr3_aa: CAWRETGGTGTQYF

d_call: -
j_call: TRBJ1-1
clone_size: -
v_call: TRBV29-1
cdr3_nt: TGCAGCGTGCTGCTGGGGTCTGAAGCTTTCTTT
cdr3_aa: CSVLLGSEAFF

d_call: -
j_call: TRBJ2-3
clone_size: -
v_call: TRBV30
cdr3_nt: TGTGCCTGGAGTGTCTTTGGCGCCACAGATACGCAGTATTTT
cdr3_aa: CAWSVFGATDTQYF

d_call: -
j_call: TRBJ1-5
clone_size: few
v_call: TRBV4-2
cdr3_nt: TGTGCCAGCAGCCAAGATACAGGGCCAGATCAGCCCCAGCATTTT
cdr3_aa: CASSQDTGPDQPQHF

d_call: -
j_call: TRBJ2-1
clone_size: -
v_call: TRBV4-1
cdr3_nt: TGCGCCAGCAGCCAAGAGGGGCAAACCTACAATGAGCAGTTCTTC
cdr3_aa: CASSQEGQTYNEQFF

d_call: -
j_call: TRBJ2-5
clone_size: -
v_call: TRBV20-1
cdr3_nt: TGCAGTGCTAGACGCCAAGAGACCCAGTACTTC
cdr3_aa: CSARRQETQYF